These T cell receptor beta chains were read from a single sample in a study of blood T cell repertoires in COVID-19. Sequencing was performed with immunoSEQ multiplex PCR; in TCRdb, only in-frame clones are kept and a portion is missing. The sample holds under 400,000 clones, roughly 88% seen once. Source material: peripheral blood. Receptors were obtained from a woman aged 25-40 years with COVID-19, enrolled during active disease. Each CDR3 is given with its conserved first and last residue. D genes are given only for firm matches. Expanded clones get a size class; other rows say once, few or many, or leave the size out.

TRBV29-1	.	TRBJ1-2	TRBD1	CSVAGTGRTTTF	TGCAGCGTTGCCGGGACAGGGAGGACGACCACCTTC
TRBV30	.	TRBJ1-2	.	CAWSVRGREYGYTF	TGTGCCTGGAGTGTACGTGGCAGGGAATATGGCTACACCTTC
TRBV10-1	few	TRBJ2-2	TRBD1	CASSGQGAQGTGELFF	TGCGCCAGCAGTGGGCAGGGGGCTCAAGGGACCGGGGAGCTGTTTTTT
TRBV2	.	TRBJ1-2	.	CASSEVEQVVKGYTF	TGTGCCAGCAGTGAAGTAGAACAGGTTGTCAAAGGCTACACCTTC
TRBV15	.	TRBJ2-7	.	CATIRDMPYEQYF	TGTGCCACCATCCGGGACATGCCCTACGAGCAGTACTTC
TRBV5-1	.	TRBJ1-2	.	CASSPSGARGYTF	TGCGCCAGCAGCCCCTCAGGGGCGCGAGGCTACACCTTC
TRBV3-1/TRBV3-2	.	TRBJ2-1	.	CASSPSARQGLGGSPYNEQFF	TGTGCCAGCAGCCCGAGTGCCCGACAGGGCTTAGGAGGGAGCCCCTACAATGAGCAGTTCTTC
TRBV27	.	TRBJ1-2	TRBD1	CASAGTVSYGYTF	TGTGCCAGTGCCGGGACAGTGAGCTATGGCTACACCTTC
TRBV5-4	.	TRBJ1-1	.	CASSLPGRTEAFF	TGTGCCAGCAGCTTGCCAGGGCGCACTGAAGCTTTCTTT
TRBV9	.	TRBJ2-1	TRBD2	CASSPPSGSSYNEQFF	TGTGCCAGCAGCCCCCCGAGCGGGAGCTCCTACAATGAGCAGTTCTTC
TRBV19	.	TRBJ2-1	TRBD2	CASSPGLAMDEQFF	TGTGCCAGTAGTCCGGGACTAGCGATGGATGAGCAGTTCTTC
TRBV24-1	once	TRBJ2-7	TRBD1	CATSATGGGYEQYF	TGTGCCACCAGTGCGACAGGGGGCGGATACGAGCAGTACTTC
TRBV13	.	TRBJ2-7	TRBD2	CASSFTLSGTYEQYF	TGTGCCAGCAGCTTTACCCTTAGCGGGACCTACGAGCAGTACTTC
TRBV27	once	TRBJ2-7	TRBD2	CASSLSLAGGPTYEQYF	TGTGCCAGCAGTTTATCGCTAGCGGGAGGGCCTACCTACGAGCAGTACTTC
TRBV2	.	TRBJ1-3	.	CASSPRRGWGNTIYF	TGTGCCAGCAGCCCCAGGCGGGGTTGGGGAAACACCATATATTTT
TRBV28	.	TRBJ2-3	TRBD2	CASSFPTGGGSTDTQYF	TGTGCCAGCAGTTTTCCCACGGGAGGGGGGAGCACAGATACGCAGTATTTT
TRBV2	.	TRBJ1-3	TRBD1	CASYEQGAGNTIYF	TGTGCCAGCTACGAACAGGGGGCTGGAAACACCATATATTTT
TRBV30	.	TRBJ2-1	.	CAWSRGSSYNEQFF	TGTGCCTGGAGTCGCGGGTCCTCCTACAATGAGCAGTTCTTC
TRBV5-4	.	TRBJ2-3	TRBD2	CASSLLAGGNTDTQYF	TGTGCCAGCAGCTTACTAGCGGGAGGTAACACAGATACGCAGTATTTT
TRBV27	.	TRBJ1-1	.	CASSPGGFDTEAFF	TGTGCCAGCAGCCCGGGGGGCTTCGACACTGAAGCTTTCTTT
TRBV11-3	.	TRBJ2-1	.	CASSSQGGAVNEQFF	TGTGCCAGCAGCTCCCAAGGGGGAGCGGTCAATGAGCAGTTCTTC
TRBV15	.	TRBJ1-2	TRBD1	CATSSGTGLNYGYTF	TGTGCCACCAGCTCAGGGACAGGCCTAAACTATGGCTACACCTTC
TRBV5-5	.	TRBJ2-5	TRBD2	CASSLGAISGRGETQYF	TGTGCCAGCAGCTTAGGCGCGATTAGCGGGAGGGGAGAGACCCAGTACTTC
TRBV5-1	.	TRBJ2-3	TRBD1	CASNRGADTQYF	TGCGCCAGCAACAGGGGAGCAGATACGCAGTATTTT
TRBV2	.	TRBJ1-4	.	CASSVNRVHNEKLFF	TGTGCCAGCAGTGTTAACAGGGTTCACAATGAAAAACTGTTTTTT
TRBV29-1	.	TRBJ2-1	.	CSVEATGYNEQFF	TGCAGCGTTGAGGCCACAGGATACAATGAGCAGTTCTTC
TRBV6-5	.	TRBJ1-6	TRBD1	CASSWDRGRNSPLHF	TGTGCCAGCAGTTGGGACAGGGGGCGAAATTCACCCCTCCACTTT
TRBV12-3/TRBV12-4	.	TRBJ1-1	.	CASSFQENTEAFF	TGTGCCAGCAGTTTTCAGGAAAACACTGAAGCTTTCTTT
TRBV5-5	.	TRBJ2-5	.	CASSLATGRETQYF	TGTGCCAGCAGCTTGGCCACGGGTAGGGAGACCCAGTACTTC
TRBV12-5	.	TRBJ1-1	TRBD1	CASGLGQGVAEAFF	TGTGCTAGTGGTTTGGGACAGGGAGTCGCTGAAGCTTTCTTT
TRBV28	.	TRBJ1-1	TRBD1	CASSLWSGTENTEAFF	TGTGCCAGCAGTTTATGGTCTGGGACAGAGAACACTGAAGCTTTCTTT
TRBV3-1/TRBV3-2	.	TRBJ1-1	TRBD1	CASSLLDREATEAFF	TGTGCCAGCAGCCTGCTGGACAGGGAGGCCACTGAAGCTTTCTTT
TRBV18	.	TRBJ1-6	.	CASSPYDSGSRSPLHF	TGTGCCAGCTCACCTTACGACAGTGGAAGTCGTTCACCCCTCCACTTT
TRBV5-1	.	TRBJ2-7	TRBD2	CASSLEGGRAEEQYF	TGCGCCAGCAGCTTGGAGGGCGGGAGGGCGGAAGAGCAGTACTTC
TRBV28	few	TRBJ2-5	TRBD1	CASSLYPTQGEWETQYF	TGTGCCAGCAGTTTATACCCCACCCAGGGGGAGTGGGAGACCCAGTACTTC
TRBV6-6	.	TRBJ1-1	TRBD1	CASSQGENTEAFF	TGTGCCAGCAGCCAGGGGGAGAACACTGAAGCTTTCTTT
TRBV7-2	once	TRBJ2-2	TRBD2	CASSFRSLAGIVTGELFF	TGTGCCAGCAGCTTTCGTTCCCTAGCGGGAATTGTCACCGGGGAGCTGTTTTTT
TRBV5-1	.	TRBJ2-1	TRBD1	CASSLGQGGYNEQFF	TGCGCCAGCAGCTTGGGACAGGGGGGCTACAATGAGCAGTTCTTC
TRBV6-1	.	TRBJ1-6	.	CASSDQANNSPLHF	TGTGCCAGCAGTGACCAGGCGAATAATTCACCCCTCCACTTT
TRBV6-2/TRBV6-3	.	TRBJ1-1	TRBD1	CASSEQGAVRTEAFF	TGTGCCAGCAGCGAACAGGGGGCGGTACGTACTGAAGCTTTCTTT
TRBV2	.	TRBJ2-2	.	CASSEDRNTGELFF	TGTGCCAGCAGTGAAGATCGGAACACCGGGGAGCTGTTTTTT
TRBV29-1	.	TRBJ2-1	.	CSVEWGPSYNEQFF	TGCAGCGTTGAGTGGGGCCCTTCCTACAATGAGCAGTTCTTC
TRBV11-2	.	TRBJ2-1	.	CASSLDYQPLRGNEQFF	TGTGCCAGCAGCTTAGATTATCAACCTTTAAGGGGCAATGAGCAGTTCTTC
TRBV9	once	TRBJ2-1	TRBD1	CASSVFGTGTYNEQFF	TGTGCCAGCAGCGTATTCGGGACAGGGACCTACAATGAGCAGTTCTTC
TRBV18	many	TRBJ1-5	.	CASSSAGVGNQPQHF	TGTGCCAGCTCATCCGCAGGGGTAGGCAATCAGCCCCAGCATTTT
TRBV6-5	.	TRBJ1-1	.	CASRYRLLDTEAFF	TGTGCCAGCAGATATAGACTATTAGACACTGAAGCTTTCTTT
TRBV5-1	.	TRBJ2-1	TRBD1	CASSLARDRYNEQFF	TGCGCCAGCAGCTTGGCCCGGGACAGGTACAATGAGCAGTTCTTC
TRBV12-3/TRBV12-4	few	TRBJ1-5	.	CASSMGRNQPQHF	TGTGCCAGCAGTATGGGCCGCAATCAGCCCCAGCATTTT
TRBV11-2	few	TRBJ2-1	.	CASSRGGTGYYNEQFF	TGTGCCAGCAGCAGGGGCGGGACTGGGTACTACAATGAGCAGTTCTTC